This T cell receptor (beta chain) was profiled in a study of identical twins. V gave up 4 bases and J gave up 13 bases, with 22 bases separating them. In germline, CDR1 is KGHDR, CDR2 SFDVKD. This CDR3 has 15 amino acids. About this clonotype itself: What it recognizes is unknown.

Template switching supplied a universal primer site; unique molecular identifiers were carried on the cDNA. TCRdb re-derived calls from the 5' RACE reads in MiXCR, one entry per CDR3 protein. Among 1.5 million to 2 million distinct CDR3 sequences listed, around 33% were seen once. Overall study results and limits: Clonotypes of the beta chain that were abundant in cord blood carried fewer insertions (memory repertoires showed none). Modeled out-of-frame TCR alpha sharing in monozygotic twins fell below observed levels.

This receptor was taken from a newborn girl in good health. V is TRBV24-1 and J is TRBJ2-1; D is perhaps TRBD1 (5 bases). Sequenced material: cord blood. This CDR3 reads CATSEGRVSGETQFF. The CDR3 coding sequence is TGTGCCACCAGTGAGGGCAGGGTATCAGGAGAGACCCAGTTCTTC.